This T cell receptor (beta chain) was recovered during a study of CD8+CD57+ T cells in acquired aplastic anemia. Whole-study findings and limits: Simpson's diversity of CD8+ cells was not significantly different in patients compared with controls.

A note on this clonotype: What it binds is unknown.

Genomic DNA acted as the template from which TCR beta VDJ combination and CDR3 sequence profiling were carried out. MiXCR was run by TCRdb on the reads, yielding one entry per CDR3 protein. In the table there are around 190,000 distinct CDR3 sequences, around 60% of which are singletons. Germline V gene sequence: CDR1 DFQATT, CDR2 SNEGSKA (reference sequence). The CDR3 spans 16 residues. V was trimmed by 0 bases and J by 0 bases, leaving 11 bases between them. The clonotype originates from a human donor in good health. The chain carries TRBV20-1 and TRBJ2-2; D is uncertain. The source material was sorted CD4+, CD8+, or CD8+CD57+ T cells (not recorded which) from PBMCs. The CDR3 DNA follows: TGCAGTGCTAGAGATGATCGGCAGTCGAACACCGGGGAGCTGTTTTTT. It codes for CSARDDRQSNTGELFF.